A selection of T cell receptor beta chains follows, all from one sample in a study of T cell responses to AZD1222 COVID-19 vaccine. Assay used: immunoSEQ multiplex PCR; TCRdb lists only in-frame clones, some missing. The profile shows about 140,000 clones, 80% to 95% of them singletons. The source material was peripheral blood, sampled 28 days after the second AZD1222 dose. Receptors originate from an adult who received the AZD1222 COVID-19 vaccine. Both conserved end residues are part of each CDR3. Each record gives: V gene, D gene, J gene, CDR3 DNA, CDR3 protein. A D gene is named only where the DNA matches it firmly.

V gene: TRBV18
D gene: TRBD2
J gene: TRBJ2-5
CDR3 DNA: TGTGCCAGCTCCCCGGGAGAGCGGGAGACCCAAGAGACCCAGTACTTC
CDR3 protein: CASSPGERETQETQYF

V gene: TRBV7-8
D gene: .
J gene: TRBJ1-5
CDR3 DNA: TGTGCCAGCAGCTCTGAGGGGAGGGGTGGTCAGCCCCAGCATTTT
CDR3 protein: CASSSEGRGGQPQHF

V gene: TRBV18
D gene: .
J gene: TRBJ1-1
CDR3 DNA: TGTGCCAGCTCACCACGGGGGCGCGACACTGAAGCTTTCTTT
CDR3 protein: CASSPRGRDTEAFF

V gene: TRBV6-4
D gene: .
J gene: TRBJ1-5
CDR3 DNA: TGTGCCAGCCGGCGGCAGCCCCAGCATTTT
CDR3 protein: CASRRQPQHF

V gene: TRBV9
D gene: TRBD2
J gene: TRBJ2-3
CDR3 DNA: TGTGCCAGCAGCACACGGGAGGGATATACGCAGTATTTT
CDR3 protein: CASSTREGYTQYF

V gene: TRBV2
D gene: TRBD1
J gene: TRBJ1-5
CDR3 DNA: TGTGCCAGCAGTGGAGGACAGGGGTCCCAGCATTTT
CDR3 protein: CASSGGQGSQHF

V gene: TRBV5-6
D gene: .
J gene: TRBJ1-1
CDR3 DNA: TGTGCCAGCAGCCCCGGGGGCAGAAACACTGAAGCTTTCTTT
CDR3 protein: CASSPGGRNTEAFF

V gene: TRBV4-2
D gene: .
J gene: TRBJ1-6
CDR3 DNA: TGTGCCAGCAGCCAAGAAAGGTCCGATTCACCCCTCCACTTT
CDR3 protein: CASSQERSDSPLHF

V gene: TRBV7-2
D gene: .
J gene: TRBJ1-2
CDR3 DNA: TGTGCCAGCAGCTTAGAAGGCCGCGGTAACTATGGCTACACCTTC
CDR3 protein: CASSLEGRGNYGYTF

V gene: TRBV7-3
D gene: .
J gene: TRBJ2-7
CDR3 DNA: TGTGCCAGCAGCCCTGGTAAGGGCTACGAGCAGTACTTC
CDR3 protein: CASSPGKGYEQYF

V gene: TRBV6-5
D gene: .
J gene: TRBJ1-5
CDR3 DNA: TGTGCCAGCAGTCCTCCGGGTAGGAATCAGCCCCAGCATTTT
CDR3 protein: CASSPPGRNQPQHF

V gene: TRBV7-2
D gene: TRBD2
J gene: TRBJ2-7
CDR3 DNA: TGTGCCAGCAGCAAGGACAGCGGGAGCTCCTACGAGCAGTACTTC
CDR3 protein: CASSKDSGSSYEQYF

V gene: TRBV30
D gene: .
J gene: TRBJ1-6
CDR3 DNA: TGTGCCTGGAGTGTGAGGAGCTCCTATAATTCACCCCTCCACTTT
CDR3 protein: CAWSVRSSYNSPLHF

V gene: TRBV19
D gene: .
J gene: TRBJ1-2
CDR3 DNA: TGTGCCAGTAGCCCAAGGACAGAGTTTCGGTATGGCTACACCTTC
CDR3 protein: CASSPRTEFRYGYTF